This T cell receptor (beta chain) was sequenced in a study of OX40 agonist ivuxolimab in advanced cancers. At the level of the study: Patients were treated with intravenous ivuxolimab, dosed at 0.01 to 10 mg/kg and infused every 2 weeks. Overall study results and limits: Circulating CD4+ and CD8+ T cells showed clonal expansion by week 6 at 0.1 to 3.0 mg/kg. Averaging showed that CD8+ T cells had more expanded clones than CD4+ did.

The table came from immunoSEQ multiplex PCR; TCRdb's copy has only in-frame clones and leaves some out. The sample shows roughly 8,600 clones, around 90% of them seen only once. The CDR3 sequence is 17 residues long. Per germline, CDR1 MNHEY and CDR2 SMNVEV (reference sequence). Trimming cost V 2 bases and J 4 bases; bases outside gene matches: 7. Note on this clone: The antigen is undetermined.

Sequenced material: CD4+ or CD8+ T cells sorted from blood, taken in a trial of the OX40 agonist ivuxolimab. The chain joins TRBV27 to TRBJ2-2; 10 nucleotides agree with TRBD1. The sequence was collected from an adult with an advanced solid tumor such as melanoma, head and neck, liver or kidney cancer. In nucleotides, the CDR3 is TGTGCCAGCAGTTTACGGGACAGGGGCTTTCCCACCGGGGAGCTGTTTTTT. This encodes CASSLRDRGFPTGELFF.